This T cell receptor (beta chain) is from a study of shared clonotypes between healthy human individuals. About the research overall: There were three CD4 naive, three CD4 memory, two CD8 naive and one CD8 memory plates per donor. Study conclusions and caveats: Against clonotypes common to all four donors, non-shared ones had lower generation probabilities. It was observed that 4% to 6% of naive CD4 clonotypes were shared across a few donors.

It was into CD45RA+ naive and CD45RA-negative memory subsets that the CD4+ cells were split. Libraries were prepared by immunoSEQ multiplex PCR; TCRdb keeps only in-frame clonotypes and omits some of them. The data contain approximately 500,000 clones, 90% to 96% of them singletons. Germline assignment: CDR1 SGHRS and CDR2 YFSETQ. V shed 0 bases and J shed 3 bases, with 12 bases lying between them. The CDR3 runs 16 residues. Turning to this clone: What it binds is unknown.

The chain links TRBV5-1 to TRBJ2-2; TRBD1 might be the D (5 bases). The sequence was collected from a woman younger than 45 in good health. The sample comprised naive CD4+ T cells sorted from blood. Subset of the sample: CD45RA+ positively selected. The CDR3 bases are TGCGCCAGCAGCTTGGGGCAGGGTCTGTACACCGGGGAGCTGTTTTTT. The encoded protein is CASSLGQGLYTGELFF.